The rows below give T cell receptor beta chains drawn from one sample of a study of circulating and synovial CD4+ cells in juvenile arthritis. The repertoire was sequenced with immunoSEQ multiplex PCR; TCRdb's copy has only in-frame clones and lacks some. The table has tens of thousands of clones, nearly 95% seen once; the top ten hold roughly 0.15%. The sequenced sample consisted of CD4+ T cells from blood. Every receptor here comes from a human donor with juvenile idiopathic arthritis. The CDR3 runs from the conserved cysteine through the conserved F or W. D genes are given only for firm matches. Expanded clones get a size class; other rows say once, few or many, or leave the size out.

CDR3: CATSTVKDSIASYEQYF
DNA: TGTGCCACCAGCACCGTTAAGGACAGCATCGCTTCCTACGAGCAGTACTTC
J: TRBJ2-7
D: .
size: once
V: TRBV15

CDR3: CASGQSRELFF
DNA: TGTGCCAGCGGGCAGAGTCGGGAGCTGTTTTTT
J: TRBJ2-2
D: .
size: .
V: TRBV27

CDR3: CASRGGADINSPLHF
DNA: TGTGCCAGCAGGGGGGGGGCAGACATAAATTCCCCCCTCCACTTT
J: TRBJ1-6
D: .
size: .
V: TRBV7-8

CDR3: CASSTRTSGYEQYF
DNA: TGTGCCAGTAGTACCAGGACTAGCGGCTACGAGCAGTACTTC
J: TRBJ2-7
D: TRBD2
size: .
V: TRBV19

CDR3: CASSKDSAYEQYF
DNA: TGTGCCAGCAGCAAAGACAGCGCCTACGAGCAGTACTTC
J: TRBJ2-7
D: .
size: .
V: TRBV7-9

CDR3: CASSTTGHGYTF
DNA: TGTGCCAGCAGTACAACAGGGCATGGCTACACCTTC
J: TRBJ1-2
D: .
size: .
V: TRBV27

CDR3: CASRRAGTNYEQYF
DNA: TGTGCCAGCAGGAGAGCGGGGACCAACTACGAGCAGTACTTC
J: TRBJ2-7
D: TRBD2
size: .
V: TRBV25-1

CDR3: CASSSLGKQASEQYF
DNA: TGTGCCAGCAGTAGCCTAGGGAAACAGGCCTCCGAGCAGTACTTC
J: TRBJ2-7
D: .
size: .
V: TRBV6-5

CDR3: CASSYGGVEDTEAFF
DNA: TGTGCCAGCAGTTACGGCGGGGTTGAGGACACTGAAGCTTTCTTT
J: TRBJ1-1
D: .
size: .
V: TRBV6-5

CDR3: CASSVALGQGGGNTEAFF
DNA: TGTGCCAGCAGCGTAGCCTTGGGCCAGGGGGGAGGAAACACTGAAGCTTTCTTT
J: TRBJ1-1
D: TRBD1
size: .
V: TRBV9

CDR3: CASSLARGDSPLHF
DNA: TGCGCCAGCAGCTTGGCCAGGGGCGATTCACCCCTCCACTTT
J: TRBJ1-6
D: .
size: .
V: TRBV5-1

CDR3: CASSIRGPNEKLFF
DNA: TGTGCCAGTAGTATCAGGGGTCCTAATGAAAAACTGTTTTTT
J: TRBJ1-4
D: .
size: .
V: TRBV19

CDR3: CASSSWGGPNEQFF
DNA: TGTGCCAGCAGCTCCTGGGGGGGTCCCAATGAGCAGTTCTTC
J: TRBJ2-1
D: TRBD2
size: .
V: TRBV7-2

CDR3: CASSLVPTDYNEQFF
DNA: TGTGCCAGCAGCTTAGTCCCGACAGACTACAATGAGCAGTTCTTC
J: TRBJ2-1
D: .
size: .
V: TRBV11-3

CDR3: CASSLSYGKGNTIYF
DNA: TGTGCCAGCAGTTTATCGTACGGGAAAGGAAACACCATATATTTT
J: TRBJ1-3
D: .
size: .
V: TRBV28

CDR3: CASSLSWGRGTDTQYF
DNA: TGTGCCAGCAGTTTAAGTTGGGGCAGAGGTACAGATACGCAGTATTTT
J: TRBJ2-3
D: .
size: .
V: TRBV28

CDR3: CASSLQLTDTQYF
DNA: TGTGCCAGCAGCTTACAGTTAACAGATACGCAGTATTTT
J: TRBJ2-3
D: .
size: .
V: TRBV5-6

CDR3: CASSPSGVSTDTQYF
DNA: TGTGCCAGCAGTCCTAGCGGGGTGAGCACAGATACGCAGTATTTT
J: TRBJ2-3
D: TRBD2
size: .
V: TRBV6-5

CDR3: CASSLAIAGIGEQYF
DNA: TGTGCCAGCAGCTTAGCGATCGCCGGTATTGGCGAGCAGTACTTC
J: TRBJ2-7
D: .
size: .
V: TRBV7-9

CDR3: CASSFFLQGTSRHNEQFF
DNA: TGTGCCAGCAGTTTTTTTTTACAGGGGACTAGCCGGCACAATGAGCAGTTCTTC
J: TRBJ2-1
D: TRBD2
size: .
V: TRBV28

CDR3: CASSHGTGANYGYTF
DNA: TGCGCCAGCAGCCACGGGACAGGGGCCAACTATGGCTACACCTTC
J: TRBJ1-2
D: TRBD1
size: .
V: TRBV5-1

CDR3: CASSVEGTGREQYF
DNA: TGTGCCAGCAGCGTAGAAGGGACAGGGCGCGAGCAGTACTTC
J: TRBJ2-7
D: TRBD1
size: .
V: TRBV9

CDR3: CASSLKRLAGADYNEQFF
DNA: TGTGCCAGCAGCTTAAAACGACTAGCGGGAGCGGACTACAATGAGCAGTTCTTC
J: TRBJ2-1
D: TRBD2
size: once
V: TRBV7-8

CDR3: CASSPQGPETQYF
DNA: TGTGCCAGCAGCCCACAGGGTCCGGAGACCCAGTACTTC
J: TRBJ2-5
D: .
size: .
V: TRBV7-7

CDR3: CASSETGYNEQFF
DNA: TGTGCCAGCAGTGAAACCGGGTACAATGAGCAGTTCTTC
J: TRBJ2-1
D: .
size: once
V: TRBV2

CDR3: CASSSDSSGANVLTF
DNA: TGTGCCAGCAGCTCTGACAGCTCTGGGGCCAACGTCCTGACTTTC
J: TRBJ2-6
D: .
size: .
V: TRBV7-9

CDR3: CASSTGLVFGTQYF
DNA: TGCGCCAGCAGCACCGGACTAGTCTTCGGGACCCAGTACTTC
J: TRBJ2-5
D: TRBD2
size: .
V: TRBV5-1

CDR3: CSAHRGRNTEAFF
DNA: TGCAGCGCTCACAGGGGGCGGAACACTGAAGCTTTCTTT
J: TRBJ1-1
D: TRBD1
size: .
V: TRBV29-1

CDR3: CASSLVGLGEGTEAFF
DNA: TGTGCCAGCAGCTTAGTGGGGTTAGGAGAGGGCACTGAAGCTTTCTTT
J: TRBJ1-1
D: .
size: .
V: TRBV7-2

CDR3: CASSLGGLGEAFF
DNA: TGTGCCAGCAGCTTGGGTGGGCTTGGTGAAGCTTTCTTT
J: TRBJ1-1
D: .
size: .
V: TRBV5-4

CDR3: CASSLEQANEQFF
DNA: TGTGCCAGCAGCTTGGAACAGGCCAATGAGCAGTTCTTC
J: TRBJ2-1
D: .
size: once
V: TRBV5-4

CDR3: CASSRATGQMDSNQPQHF
DNA: TGTGCCAGCAGCCGTGCTACCGGACAGATGGATAGCAATCAGCCCCAGCATTTT
J: TRBJ1-5
D: .
size: .
V: TRBV11-1

CDR3: CASTAGVDYEQYF
DNA: TGTGCCAGCACAGCGGGGGTCGACTACGAGCAGTACTTC
J: TRBJ2-7
D: TRBD2
size: once
V: TRBV28

CDR3: CASSFSGINEQFF
DNA: TGTGCCAGCAGTTTTAGCGGGATCAATGAGCAGTTCTTC
J: TRBJ2-1
D: TRBD2
size: .
V: TRBV6-5

CDR3: CASSPPGTYNYGYTF
DNA: TGTGCCAGCTCACCACCCGGGACATATAACTATGGCTACACCTTC
J: TRBJ1-2
D: .
size: .
V: TRBV18

CDR3: CASSLTGGYLNTEAFF
DNA: TGTGCCAGTAGCCTGACAGGGGGCTATCTGAACACTGAAGCTTTCTTT
J: TRBJ1-1
D: TRBD1
size: .
V: TRBV19

CDR3: CASSGGGSTDTQYF
DNA: TGCGCCAGCAGCGGCGGGGGGTCCACAGATACGCAGTATTTT
J: TRBJ2-3
D: TRBD2
size: .
V: TRBV5-1

CDR3: CASSRGTSGYEQYF
DNA: TGCGCCAGCAGCCGAGGGACTAGCGGGTACGAGCAGTACTTC
J: TRBJ2-7
D: TRBD2
size: .
V: TRBV5-1

CDR3: CASSLKARQPEETQYF
DNA: TGTGCCAGCAGCTTGAAGGCGCGGCAGCCGGAAGAGACCCAGTACTTC
J: TRBJ2-5
D: .
size: .
V: TRBV5-5

CDR3: CASSVTGRPTNEKLFF
DNA: TGCGCCAGCAGCGTGACAGGGCGACCAACTAATGAAAAACTGTTTTTT
J: TRBJ1-4
D: TRBD1
size: .
V: TRBV5-1

CDR3: CASRPDFITGELFF
DNA: TGTGCCAGTAGGCCGGACTTCATCACCGGGGAGCTGTTTTTT
J: TRBJ2-2
D: .
size: .
V: TRBV19

CDR3: CASSEGQVVFHEQFF
DNA: TGTGCCAGCAGTGAGGGACAGGTGGTGTTCCATGAGCAGTTCTTC
J: TRBJ2-1
D: TRBD1
size: .
V: TRBV2

CDR3: CASSPGTVLEPQHF
DNA: TGCGCCAGCAGTCCCGGGACAGTTCTGGAGCCCCAGCATTTT
J: TRBJ1-5
D: TRBD1
size: .
V: TRBV10-2

CDR3: CASSEQVQGTQYF
DNA: TGTGCCAGTAGTGAACAGGTGCAGGGTACGCAGTATTTT
J: TRBJ2-3
D: .
size: .
V: TRBV19